This record looks at one T cell receptor (beta chain) sequence and its context. The data originate from a study of blood T cell repertoires in COVID-19. TCRdb's copy holds only in-frame clones and misses some; the assay was immunoSEQ multiplex PCR. The sample lists about 330,000 clones, around 86% seen once, with under 11% in the top ten. The sample taken for sequencing was PBMCs or T cells enriched from blood (not recorded which). The TCR was taken from a woman aged 18 to 35 who had recovered from COVID-19.

The CDR3: CASSDRGRSPQHF. CDR3 sequence (DNA): TGTGCCAGTAGTGACAGGGGGCGCAGCCCCCAGCATTTT. The rearrangement links TRBV19 to TRBJ1-5, with 10 positions matching TRBD1. J lost 10 bases, V lost 5 bases, and 5 bases had no gene match. The CDR3 is 13 residues long. Germline assignment: CDR1 LNHDA and CDR2 SQIVND (reference sequence).